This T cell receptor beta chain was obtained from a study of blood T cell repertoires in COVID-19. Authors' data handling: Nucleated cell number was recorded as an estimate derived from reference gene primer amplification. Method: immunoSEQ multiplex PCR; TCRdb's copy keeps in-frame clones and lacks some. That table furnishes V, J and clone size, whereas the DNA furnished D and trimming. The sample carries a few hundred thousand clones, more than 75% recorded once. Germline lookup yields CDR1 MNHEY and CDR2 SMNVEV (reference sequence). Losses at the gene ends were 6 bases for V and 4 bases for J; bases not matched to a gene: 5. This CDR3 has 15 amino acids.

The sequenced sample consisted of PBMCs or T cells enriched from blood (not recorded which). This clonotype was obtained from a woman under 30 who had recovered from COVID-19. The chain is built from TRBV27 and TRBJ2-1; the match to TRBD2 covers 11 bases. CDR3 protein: CASRSGTSGYNEQFF. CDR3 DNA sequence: TGTGCCAGCAGATCGGGGACTAGCGGTTACAATGAGCAGTTCTTC.